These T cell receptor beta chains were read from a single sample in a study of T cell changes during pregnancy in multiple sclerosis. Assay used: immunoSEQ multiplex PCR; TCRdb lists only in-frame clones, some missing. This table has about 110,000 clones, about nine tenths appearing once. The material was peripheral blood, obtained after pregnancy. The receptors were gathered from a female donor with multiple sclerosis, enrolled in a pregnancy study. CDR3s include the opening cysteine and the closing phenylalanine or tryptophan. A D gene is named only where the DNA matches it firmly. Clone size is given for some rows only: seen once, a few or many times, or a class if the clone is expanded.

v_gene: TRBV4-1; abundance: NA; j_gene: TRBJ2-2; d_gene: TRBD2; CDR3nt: TGCGCCAGCAGCCAAGAGAGTAGTCTAGCGGGAAATGGGGAGCTGTTTTTT; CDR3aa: CASSQESSLAGNGELFF
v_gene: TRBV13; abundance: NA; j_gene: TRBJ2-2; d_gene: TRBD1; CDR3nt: TGTGCCAGCCTTACAGGGGGAGTCGGGGAGCTGTTTTTT; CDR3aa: CASLTGGVGELFF
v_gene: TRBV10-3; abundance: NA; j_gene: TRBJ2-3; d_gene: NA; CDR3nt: TGTGCCATCACCGACCCCAGGGTCACAGATACGCAGTATTTT; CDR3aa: CAITDPRVTDTQYF
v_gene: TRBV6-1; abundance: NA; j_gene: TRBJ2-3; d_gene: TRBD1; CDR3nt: TGTGCCAGCAACTGGGACAGCAGCACAGATACGCAGTATTTT; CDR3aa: CASNWDSSTDTQYF
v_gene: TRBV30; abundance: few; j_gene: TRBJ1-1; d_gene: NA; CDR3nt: TGTGCCTGGAGTGTACCGCGGAACACTGAAGCTTTCTTT; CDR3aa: CAWSVPRNTEAFF
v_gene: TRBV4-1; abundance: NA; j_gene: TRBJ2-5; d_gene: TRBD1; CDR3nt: TGCGCCAGCAGCCAAGATGGAACAGGGGTTGTTGAGACCCAGTACTTC; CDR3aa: CASSQDGTGVVETQYF
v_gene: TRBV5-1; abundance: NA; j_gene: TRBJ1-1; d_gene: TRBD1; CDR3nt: TGCGCCAGCACGGTTGTTGGGACAGGGGATTATACGAACACTGAAGCTTTCTTT; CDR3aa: CASTVVGTGDYTNTEAFF
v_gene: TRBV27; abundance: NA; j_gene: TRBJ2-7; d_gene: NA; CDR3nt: TGTGCCAGCAGTTTGGCCTCCGGGAACGAGCAGTACTTC; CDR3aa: CASSLASGNEQYF
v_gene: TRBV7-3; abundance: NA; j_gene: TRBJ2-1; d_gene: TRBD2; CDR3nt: TGTGCCAGCAGCCAAACTAGCGGGGGGTTCTATGAGCAGTTCTTC; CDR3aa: CASSQTSGGFYEQFF
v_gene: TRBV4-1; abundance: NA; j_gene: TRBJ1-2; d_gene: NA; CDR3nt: TGCGCCAGCAGCCAAGCCAGGGAGGGTGGCTACACCTTC; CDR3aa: CASSQAREGGYTF